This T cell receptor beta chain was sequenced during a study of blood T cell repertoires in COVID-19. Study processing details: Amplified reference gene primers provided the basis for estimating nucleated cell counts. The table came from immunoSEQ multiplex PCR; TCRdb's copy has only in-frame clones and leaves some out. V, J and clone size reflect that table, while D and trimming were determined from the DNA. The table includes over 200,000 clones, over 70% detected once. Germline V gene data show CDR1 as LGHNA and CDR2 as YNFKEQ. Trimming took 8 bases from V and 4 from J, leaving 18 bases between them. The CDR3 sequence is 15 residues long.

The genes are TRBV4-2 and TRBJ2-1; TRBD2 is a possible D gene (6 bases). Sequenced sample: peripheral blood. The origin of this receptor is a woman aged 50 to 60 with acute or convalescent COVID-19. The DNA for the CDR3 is TGTGCCAGCCGGGAGCAGACCGGGGTTTACAATGAGCAGTTCTTC. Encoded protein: CASREQTGVYNEQFF.